Listed below are T cell receptor beta chains from one sample, sequenced in a study of shared clonotypes between healthy human individuals. Clones were sequenced by immunoSEQ multiplex PCR, and TCRdb holds only the in-frame ones, with some missing. The table records 2 million to 2.5 million clones, 85% to 95% of them present only once. Sequenced input: naive CD4+ T cells sorted from blood. The receptors come from a man aged 18 to 30 in good health. Each CDR3 is given with its conserved first and last residue. The D gene is left open where the match is weak. Clone size appears in some rows only: once, few, many, or a class for an expanded clone.

J gene	CDR3 length	V gene	clone size	D gene	CDR3 DNA	CDR3 protein
TRBJ1-3	15	TRBV6-1	-	-	TGTGCCAGCAGCTATGAGAGGCAAAAAGGAAACACCATATATTTT	CASSYERQKGNTIYF
TRBJ2-5	10	TRBV10-3	-	-	TGTGCCACCAAGCAAGAGACCCAGTACTTC	CATKQETQYF
TRBJ1-1	15	TRBV6-5	-	TRBD1	TGTGCCAGCAGTTACTCCGGACAGGGTGTGACTGAAGCTTTCTTT	CASSYSGQGVTEAFF
TRBJ1-2	14	TRBV25-1	-	-	TGTGCCAGCAGTGATTGGCAGGGAGGCCATGGCTACACCTTC	CASSDWQGGHGYTF
TRBJ2-2	14	TRBV5-4	-	-	TGTGCCAGCAGCGTAGGGTCTCACACCGGGGAGCTGTTTTTT	CASSVGSHTGELFF
TRBJ2-3	18	TRBV5-1	-	TRBD2	TGCGCCAGCAGCTTGGCCCCCGGTCTAGCGGGTAGCACAGATACGCAGTATTTT	CASSLAPGLAGSTDTQYF
TRBJ2-5	13	TRBV11-1	-	-	TGTGCCAGCAGCTTAGGGGGGCGAGAGACCCAGTACTTC	CASSLGGRETQYF
TRBJ2-3	16	TRBV5-4	-	TRBD2	TGTGCCAGCAGCTCAGGACTAGCGGGAGGCCCAGATACGCAGTATTTT	CASSSGLAGGPDTQYF
TRBJ2-1	15	TRBV7-2	-	TRBD1	TGTGCCAGCAGCACCCCCGGGACAGGGCACAATGAGCAGTTCTTC	CASSTPGTGHNEQFF
TRBJ2-5	15	TRBV5-8	-	TRBD1	TGTGCCAGCAGCCCCCTCGACAGGGTTCAAGAGACCCAGTACTTC	CASSPLDRVQETQYF
TRBJ1-5	14	TRBV19	-	-	TGTGCCAGTAGTATACAGGCGGCAAATCAGCCCCAGCATTTT	CASSIQAANQPQHF
TRBJ1-5	14	TRBV19	-	-	TGTGCCAGTGGGGGGCTTGGGAGCAATCAGCCCCAGCATTTT	CASGGLGSNQPQHF
TRBJ2-7	15	TRBV5-5	-	-	TGTGCCAGCAGCTTTAGAGGAGTTTCTTCCTACGAGCAGTACTTC	CASSFRGVSSYEQYF
TRBJ1-4	14	TRBV5-6	-	-	TGTGCCAGCACCTTGCGGGGGTCGGATGAAAAACTGTTTTTT	CASTLRGSDEKLFF
TRBJ2-7	13	TRBV6-5	-	-	TGTGCCAGCAGGAGGGGGTTTTCCTACGAGCAGTACTTC	CASRRGFSYEQYF
TRBJ1-2	14	TRBV6-5	-	TRBD1	TGTGCCAGCAGTTACAAGGGGGCGGGATATGGCTACACCTTC	CASSYKGAGYGYTF
TRBJ1-1	15	TRBV5-1	-	TRBD1	TGCGCCAGCAGCTTGGATGGCGACAGGGGATCTGAAGCTTTCTTT	CASSLDGDRGSEAFF
TRBJ1-5	13	TRBV5-5	-	-	TGTGCCAGCAGCTTGTTAGCTAATCAGCCCCAGCATTTT	CASSLLANQPQHF
TRBJ1-6	13	TRBV7-8	-	-	TGTGCCAGCAGCCTCCAGGGATTTTCACCCCTCCACTTT	CASSLQGFSPLHF
TRBJ1-2	14	TRBV5-6	-	-	TGTGCCAGCAGCTTGGCAGCCCCGGCCTATGGCTACACCTTC	CASSLAAPAYGYTF
TRBJ2-7	14	TRBV6-6	-	-	TGTGCCAGCAGTTATGGGGCAGCACCCTACGAGCAGTACTTC	CASSYGAAPYEQYF
TRBJ2-7	15	TRBV4-3	-	TRBD1	TGCGCCAGCAGCCAAGGTAGGGACAGCCCCTACGAGCAGTACTTC	CASSQGRDSPYEQYF
TRBJ2-3	17	TRBV4-1	-	-	TGCGCCAGCAGCCAAGATAGGGGGGGGCCGAGCACAGATACGCAGTATTTT	CASSQDRGGPSTDTQYF
TRBJ1-2	15	TRBV7-2	-	TRBD1	TGTGCCAGCAGCTTAGCGGACAGGGGCCCCTATGGCTACACCTTC	CASSLADRGPYGYTF
TRBJ2-7	15	TRBV7-2	-	-	TGTGCCAGCAGCTTAGCCCCCGGGCCCGTCAACGAGCAGTACTTC	CASSLAPGPVNEQYF
TRBJ1-5	15	TRBV2	-	-	TGTGCCAGCAGCGACTTAACAGGGTCCCATCAGCCCCAGCATTTT	CASSDLTGSHQPQHF
TRBJ1-1	16	TRBV18	-	TRBD1	TGTGCCAGCTCACCTGGACAGGAGATATTGAACACTGAAGCTTTCTTT	CASSPGQEILNTEAFF
TRBJ2-5	13	TRBV7-6	-	-	TGTGCCAGCAGCCGACTAGTGTCGGAGACCCAGTACTTC	CASSRLVSETQYF
TRBJ2-3	15	TRBV7-3	-	-	TGTGCCAGCAGCTTAATGTCTACAGGCACAGATACGCAGTATTTT	CASSLMSTGTDTQYF
TRBJ1-6	15	TRBV27	-	TRBD1	TGTGCCAGCAGTGGGGACAGGGCCGGCCGATCACCCCTCCACTTT	CASSGDRAGRSPLHF
TRBJ2-7	14	TRBV27	-	TRBD1	TGTGCCAGCAGTCGGACAGGGCCCAGGTACGAGCAGTACTTC	CASSRTGPRYEQYF
TRBJ1-6	15	TRBV5-5	-	TRBD1	TGTGCCAGCAGCCCGACAGGGACCTATAATTCACCCCTCCACTTT	CASSPTGTYNSPLHF
TRBJ2-7	12	TRBV29-1	-	TRBD1	TGCAGCGCTAGGCCAGGGGGCCACGAGCAGTACTTC	CSARPGGHEQYF
TRBJ1-1	16	TRBV30	once	-	TGTGCCTGGAGTCCCCGTAGGACAGAACCGAACACTGAAGCTTTCTTT	CAWSPRRTEPNTEAFF